One and the same sample provided the 13 T cell receptor beta chains below, sequenced in a study of CD8 T cells in ankylosing spondylitis. Via MiXCR, TCRdb re-called the 5' RACE reads, giving one row per CDR3 protein. Among 150,000 to 200,000 distinct CDR3 sequences, roughly 18% were seen once, and the ten largest hold around 4.1%. Sequencing used blood, either unsorted or a sorted T cell fraction (not recorded which). These receptors all stem from a male donor aged 10 to 35 with ankylosing spondylitis or in good health (not recorded which).

Only a few counts were recorded for this clonotype. The rearrangement links TRBV19 to TRBJ2-4; D perhaps matches TRBD2 (6 bases). V was cut by 7 bases and J by 3 bases, with 16 bases left in between. The germline CDR1 and CDR2 sequences are LNHDA and SQIVND (reference sequence). The length of the CDR3 is 15 residues. As DNA, the CDR3 is TGTGCCAGTACCCCAGGGCAGGGAGGCAAAAACATTCAGTACTTC. This sequence encodes CASTPGQGGKNIQYF.

This clonotype was counted ten times or more. The chain uses TRBV12-3 or TRBV12-4 and TRBJ1-5; TRBD1 matches 9 bases. This CDR3 spans 17 amino acids. Trimming cost V 6 bases and J 7 bases; bases outside gene matches: 16. The DNA for the CDR3 is TGTGCCAGCAGCGTCGAGCGGCATACAGGGGGCGGCCAGCCCCAGCATTTT. It translates to CASSVERHTGGGQPQHF.

With respect to this clonotype: The junction departs from the called germline gene at one end, perhaps through a read error. This chain connects TRBV7-9 to TRBJ2-5, with unresolved D. Germline V gives CDR1 SEHNR, CDR2 FQNEAQ (reference sequence). The CDR3 totals 9 residues. CDR3: CGTEETQYF. In DNA, the CDR3 is TGCGGAACGGAAGAGACCCAGTACTTC. Full variable domain (remainder filled in from reference TRBV7-9 and TRBJ2-5): DTGVSQNPRHKITKRGQNVTFRCDPISEHNRLYWYRQTLGQGPEFLTYFQNEAQLEKSRLLSDRFSAERPKGSFSTLEIQRTEQGDSAMYLCGTEETQYFGPGTRLLVL.

This clonotype has ten or more counts. The chain uses TRBV20-1 and TRBJ2-5; 12 bases are a match to TRBD2. CDR1 DFQATT and CDR2 SNEGSKA come from the germline V gene (reference sequence). V shed 5 bases and J 4 bases; nucleotides not matched to a gene: 11. CDR3 size: 16 residues. The DNA of the CDR3 is TGCAGTGCTGGGGAGGTGACTAGCGGGAGAGGAGAGACCCAGTACTTC. It codes for CSAGEVTSGRGETQYF.

The chain carries TRBV4-2 and TRBJ2-1, with 9 bases matching TRBD2. Trimming removed 4 bases from V and 8 bases from J; junction bases left unmatched: 12. The germline CDR1 and CDR2 sequences are LGHNA and YNFKEQ. This CDR3 has 16 residues. The CDR3 nucleotides read TGTGCCAGCAGCCGAACCCCTGGCGGGAGGGGGGATGAGCAGTTCTTC. It translates to CASSRTPGGRGDEQFF.

This clonotype was seen repeatedly, ten times or more. This chain joins TRBV7-9 and TRBJ2-5; TRBD2 is a possible D gene (5 bases). Trimming left V 1 base short and J 7 bases short, with 7 bases between. Germline CDR1 is SEHNR and CDR2 is FQNEAQ (reference sequence). The CDR3 runs to 12 residues. CDR3 region: CASSLGERTQYF. The CDR3 DNA follows: TGTGCCAGCAGCTTAGGGGAGAGGACCCAGTACTTC.

There are many counts of this clonotype. CDR3 nucleotide sequence: TGTGCCACCAGCATGGGGACAGGGCCCTACAATGAGCAGTTCTTC. It codes for CATSMGTGPYNEQFF. V usage is TRBV15 and J usage is TRBJ2-1; TRBD1 agrees at 9 bases. The CDR3 is 15 amino acids. CDR1 is LNHNV and CDR2 is YYDKDF in the germline V gene (reference sequence). V lost 4 bases to trimming and J lost 2 bases; unmatched junction nucleotides: 3.

The rearrangement joins TRBV7-2 to TRBJ2-7; a weak D match, TRBD1 (6 bases). In germline, CDR1 is SGHTA, CDR2 FQGNSA. This CDR3 has 15 amino acids. The V gene lost 0 bases and the J gene lost 4 bases, with 13 bases spanning the gap. The DNA of the CDR3 is TGTGCCAGCAGCTTAGCGCAGACAGGACCATACGAGCAGTACTTC. This sequence encodes CASSLAQTGPYEQYF. The variable domain in full, completed from reference TRBV7-2 and TRBJ2-7, reads GAGVSQSPSNKVTEKGKDVELRCDPISGHTALYWYRQSLGQGLEFLIYFQGNSAPDKSGLPSDRFSAERTGGSVSTLTIQRTQQEDSAVYLCASSLAQTGPYEQYFGPGTRLTVT.

The V call is TRBV20-1, the J call TRBJ2-1, with no clear D. This CDR3 comprises 17 residues. The germline gives CDR1 DFQATT, CDR2 SNEGSKA (reference sequence). CDR3 region: CSARDAQAPSSYNEQFF. CDR3 bases: TGCAGCGCTCGAGACGCACAAGCTCCGAGCTCCTACAATGAGCAGTTCTTC.

This clonotype came up a few times. The chain uses TRBV20-1 and TRBJ2-7, with D unresolved. The V gene's germline CDR1 is DFQATT and CDR2 SNEGSKA (reference sequence). Trimming pared 7 bases from V and 1 base from J, leaving 8 bases between. The CDR3 runs to 11 residues. CDR3: CSVDGSYEQYF. The CDR3 nucleotides are TGCAGTGTCGACGGATCCTACGAGCAGTACTTC.

V and J are TRBV24-1 and TRBJ2-4, with TRBD1 as a possible D gene (5 bases). V was shortened by 5 bases and J by 15 bases, with 16 bases between the two germline ends. Germline CDR1 is KGHDR and CDR2 is SFDVKD. This CDR3 comprises 12 residues. The CDR3: CATSGGNGFLYF. For the CDR3, the DNA is TGTGCCACCAGTGGGGGCAATGGATTTCTGTACTTC.

This clonotype occurred many times. This chain connects TRBV4-2 to TRBJ2-5; 16 bases align to TRBD2. The length of the CDR3 is 18 residues. Germline lookup yields CDR1 LGHNA and CDR2 YNFKEQ. V dropped 1 base and J dropped 7; count of bases not matched to a gene: 9. The CDR3 loop reads CASSQAGGLAGGGGTQYF. The DNA of the CDR3 is TGTGCCAGCAGCCAAGCAGGGGGACTAGCGGGAGGGGGAGGGACCCAGTACTTC.

This clonotype was seen a handful of times. The chain joins TRBV20-1 to TRBJ2-7; D could derive from TRBD1 or TRBD2 (5 bases each). The CDR3 consists of 14 residues. CDR1 and CDR2 (germline): DFQATT, SNEGSKA (reference sequence). Trimming stripped 5 bases from V and 2 bases from J, with 16 bases between. The CDR3 loop reads CSARGGAATYEQYF. CDR3 bases: TGCAGTGCTCGTGGGGGAGCGGCAACCTACGAGCAGTACTTC.